Sequencing of this T cell receptor (beta chain) was carried out in a study of cytomegalovirus exposure and HLA in healthy donors. Study overall: Earlier, 110 million or so unique TCR beta sequences were recovered from approximately 200 million T cells by an analysis.

The donors, nominally healthy at sampling, likely had unrecorded immune exposures. Both 60 Vbeta primers and 13 Jbeta primers went into the PCR. Assay used: immunoSEQ multiplex PCR; TCRdb lists only in-frame clones, some missing. The sample lists around 200,000 clones; 80% to 90% were seen once. CDR1 MNHNS and CDR2 SASEGT come from the germline V gene. The CDR3 extends over 13 amino acids. The junction had 4 bases not matched to a gene; V was cut back by 6 bases and J by 4 bases. Input material: PBMCs. The rearrangement links TRBV6-1 to TRBJ2-5, with 8 bases that match TRBD2. The clonotype originates from a woman in her thirties in good health and CMV-seronegative. The CDR3 is CASRIAGLETQYF. In DNA, the CDR3 is TGTGCCAGCAGGATAGCGGGGTTAGAGACCCAGTACTTC.